This TCR beta chain was found in a study of T cell responses to AZD1222 COVID-19 vaccine. Study findings and constraints: Recipients of AZD1222 seropositive at baseline numbered only five or six. Repertoire samples came only from after the peak T cell response. Increased Spike-specific TCR breadth and depth were observed after two AZD1222 doses.

CDR1 is LGHNA and CDR2 is YNFKEQ in the germline V gene. Unmatched junction bases numbered 3, after V lost 0 bases and J lost 0 bases. The CDR3 length is 16 residues. With regard to this clone: Its antigen is still unknown.

Clones were sequenced by immunoSEQ multiplex PCR, and TCRdb holds only the in-frame ones, with some missing. The sample contains around 270,000 clones, around 93% of which appear only once. The chain uses TRBV4-2 and TRBJ2-7, with 9 bases that match TRBD1. This receptor was taken from an adult who received the AZD1222 COVID-19 vaccine. The sample consisted of peripheral blood, taken 28 days after the second AZD1222 dose. The DNA for the CDR3 is TGTGCCAGCAGCCAAGAGGGACAGGGAGACTCCTACGAGCAGTACTTC. It codes for CASSQEGQGDSYEQYF.